Listed below are T cell receptor beta chains from one sample, sequenced in a study of T cells in Graves' hyperthyroidism and ophthalmopathy. TCRdb used MiXCR to reprocess the multiplex PCR reads, holding one entry per CDR3 protein. This sample carries fewer than 900,000 distinct CDR3 sequences, roughly 15% of them seen once, and the ten largest clones take 8.4%. Sequences were obtained from blood. Source of these receptors: a young man with Graves' hyperthyroidism. CDR3s include the opening cysteine and the closing phenylalanine or tryptophan. A D gene is named only where the DNA matches it firmly. Clone size is given for some rows only: seen once, a few or many times, or a class if the clone is expanded.

CDR3 DNA: TGCAGTGCAACGACTCGGGCGGGCCACTATGGCTACACCTTC
CDR3 protein: CSATTRAGHYGYTF
J gene: TRBJ1-2
V gene: TRBV20-1
clone size: NA
D gene: NA

CDR3 DNA: TGTGCCAGCAGCTTAGTAGTTCCGGGAGCGATCGCCTACAATGAGCAGTTCTTC
CDR3 protein: CASSLVVPGAIAYNEQFF
J gene: TRBJ2-1
V gene: TRBV7-8
clone size: many
D gene: NA

CDR3 DNA: TGTGCCAGCAGTTTTAGCCTCGGGAGCAATCAGCCCCAGCATTTT
CDR3 protein: CASSFSLGSNQPQHF
J gene: TRBJ1-5
V gene: TRBV27
clone size: few
D gene: NA

CDR3 DNA: TGTGCCAGCTCACCACGACAGGGGACGAACACCGGGGAGCTGTTTTTT
CDR3 protein: CASSPRQGTNTGELFF
J gene: TRBJ2-2
V gene: TRBV18
clone size: few
D gene: TRBD1

CDR3 DNA: TGTGCCAGCAGTTTATGGGACAGGGCCTATGGCTACACCTTC
CDR3 protein: CASSLWDRAYGYTF
J gene: TRBJ1-2
V gene: TRBV28
clone size: many
D gene: TRBD1

CDR3 DNA: TGTGCCAGCAGCTTTCCGGGGACCCAGGAGGGCGAGCAGTACTTC
CDR3 protein: CASSFPGTQEGEQYF
J gene: TRBJ2-7
V gene: TRBV7-9
clone size: many
D gene: NA

CDR3 DNA: TGTGCCAGCAGTTGGGGGCGGAATCACAATGAGCAGTTCTTC
CDR3 protein: CASSWGRNHNEQFF
J gene: TRBJ2-1
V gene: TRBV9
clone size: few
D gene: NA

CDR3 DNA: TGCAGTTCGACTCCGTCGCGTTCAACCTACGAGCAGTACTTC
CDR3 protein: CSSTPSRSTYEQYF
J gene: TRBJ2-7
V gene: TRBV20-1
clone size: many
D gene: NA

CDR3 DNA: TGCGCCAGCAGCTTGGACAGGGGGATTATGGATACGCAGTATTTT
CDR3 protein: CASSLDRGIMDTQYF
J gene: TRBJ2-3
V gene: TRBV5-1
clone size: many
D gene: TRBD1

CDR3 DNA: TGTGCCAGCAGCCCCCGGGACCGGTACTACAATGAGCAGTTCTTC
CDR3 protein: CASSPRDRYYNEQFF
J gene: TRBJ2-1
V gene: TRBV7-2
clone size: few
D gene: NA

CDR3 DNA: TGCGCCAGCAGCCAAGAAAGGTATCTAGATGGTAGCGGGAGCGGGTACGAGCAGTACTTC
CDR3 protein: CASSQERYLDGSGSGYEQYF
J gene: TRBJ2-7
V gene: TRBV4-3
clone size: NA
D gene: TRBD2

CDR3 DNA: TGTGCCAGCAGTTCAAGGTTCCCTAATCAGCCCCAGCATTTT
CDR3 protein: CASSSRFPNQPQHF
J gene: TRBJ1-5
V gene: TRBV12-3/TRBV12-4
clone size: many
D gene: NA

CDR3 DNA: TGTGCCACCAGCAGACAGGGTAATCACGATGAGCAGTTCTTC
CDR3 protein: CATSRQGNHDEQFF
J gene: TRBJ2-1
V gene: TRBV15
clone size: few
D gene: NA

CDR3 DNA: TGCAGCGTTGTGTGGGACAGTACCTACGAGCAGTACTTC
CDR3 protein: CSVVWDSTYEQYF
J gene: TRBJ2-7
V gene: TRBV29-1
clone size: few
D gene: TRBD1

CDR3 DNA: TGTGCCAGCAGTACTACTTACACCGGGGAGCTGTTTTTT
CDR3 protein: CASSTTYTGELFF
J gene: TRBJ2-2
V gene: TRBV28
clone size: many
D gene: NA

CDR3 DNA: TGTGCCAGCAGCCGTCCCGTCAGGGGCTATGGCTACACCTTC
CDR3 protein: CASSRPVRGYGYTF
J gene: TRBJ1-2
V gene: TRBV28
clone size: many
D gene: NA

CDR3 DNA: TGTGCCAGCAGTGACAGGGCCGGGGCCAACGTCCTGACTTTC
CDR3 protein: CASSDRAGANVLTF
J gene: TRBJ2-6
V gene: TRBV2
clone size: many
D gene: NA

CDR3 DNA: TGTGCCAGCAGTTCCCGCCTGAAGTCCTACAATGAGCAGTTCTTC
CDR3 protein: CASSSRLKSYNEQFF
J gene: TRBJ2-1
V gene: TRBV28
clone size: many
D gene: NA

CDR3 DNA: TGCAGTGCTCCAAGCAGGGGGCGATCCGAGCAGTACTTC
CDR3 protein: CSAPSRGRSEQYF
J gene: TRBJ2-7
V gene: TRBV20-1
clone size: few
D gene: TRBD1

CDR3 DNA: TGCGCCAGCAGTCCGACAGGAACCTACTACGAGCAGTACTTC
CDR3 protein: CASSPTGTYYEQYF
J gene: TRBJ2-7
V gene: TRBV10-1
clone size: NA
D gene: NA

CDR3 DNA: TGCAGTGCGAAGGGACGGATGAACACTGAAGCTTTCTTT
CDR3 protein: CSAKGRMNTEAFF
J gene: TRBJ1-1
V gene: TRBV20-1
clone size: NA
D gene: NA

CDR3 DNA: TGTGCCAGCAGCTTGGGACTAGCGGTCGCGACCGGGGAGCTGTTTTTT
CDR3 protein: CASSLGLAVATGELFF
J gene: TRBJ2-2
V gene: TRBV5-4
clone size: NA
D gene: TRBD2

CDR3 DNA: TGTGCCAGCAGTCCGGAACTGAGGCCCCAGCATTTT
CDR3 protein: CASSPELRPQHF
J gene: TRBJ1-5
V gene: TRBV28
clone size: few
D gene: NA

CDR3 DNA: TGTGCCAGCAGCGTAGACCTGGGAGCGAACTATGGCTACACCTTC
CDR3 protein: CASSVDLGANYGYTF
J gene: TRBJ1-2
V gene: TRBV9
clone size: few
D gene: NA

CDR3 DNA: TGTGCCAGCAGGCCCAGTATACCCACTAACTATGGCTACACCTTC
CDR3 protein: CASRPSIPTNYGYTF
J gene: TRBJ1-2
V gene: TRBV28
clone size: once
D gene: NA

CDR3 DNA: TGTGCCAGCTCATGGGGACTTCAGAACACCGGGGAGCTGTTTTTT
CDR3 protein: CASSWGLQNTGELFF
J gene: TRBJ2-2
V gene: TRBV18
clone size: many
D gene: NA

CDR3 DNA: TGTGCCAGCAGTTCAGGGGGGTACTATGGCTACACCTTC
CDR3 protein: CASSSGGYYGYTF
J gene: TRBJ1-2
V gene: TRBV6-1
clone size: few
D gene: TRBD1

CDR3 DNA: TGCGCCAGCAGCCATTCCGACATGACAGGGTGGCCCGGCCGCGGTGAAAAACTGTTTTTT
CDR3 protein: CASSHSDMTGWPGRGEKLFF
J gene: TRBJ1-4
V gene: TRBV4-1
clone size: NA
D gene: TRBD1

CDR3 DNA: TGTGCCAGCAGCGACCGCCTGGAGGGGGACACTGAAGCTTTCTTT
CDR3 protein: CASSDRLEGDTEAFF
J gene: TRBJ1-1
V gene: TRBV9
clone size: NA
D gene: NA

CDR3 DNA: TGTGCCACCAGCGCGCCGGAACAAGAGACCCAGTACTTC
CDR3 protein: CATSAPEQETQYF
J gene: TRBJ2-5
V gene: TRBV15
clone size: NA
D gene: NA

CDR3 DNA: TGTGCCAGCAGCAAAAGAGGAGATACGCAGTATTTT
CDR3 protein: CASSKRGDTQYF
J gene: TRBJ2-3
V gene: TRBV11-1
clone size: many
D gene: NA

CDR3 DNA: TGTGCCAGCAGTTCGAGGGGAAGGAACGAGCAGTACTTC
CDR3 protein: CASSSRGRNEQYF
J gene: TRBJ2-7
V gene: TRBV6-9
clone size: few
D gene: NA

CDR3 DNA: TGTGCCAGCAGCTTGGCTGGGACAGCTAACTATGGCTACACCTTC
CDR3 protein: CASSLAGTANYGYTF
J gene: TRBJ1-2
V gene: TRBV5-5
clone size: few
D gene: TRBD1

CDR3 DNA: TGCAGCGTTGAAATAGTACCTAACACCGGGGAGCTGTTTTTT
CDR3 protein: CSVEIVPNTGELFF
J gene: TRBJ2-2
V gene: TRBV29-1
clone size: few
D gene: NA

CDR3 DNA: TGTGCCATCAGTGCTCAGGGTGATGGGAACGATGAGCAGTTCTTC
CDR3 protein: CAISAQGDGNDEQFF
J gene: TRBJ2-1
V gene: TRBV10-3
clone size: many
D gene: NA

CDR3 DNA: TGTGCCAGCAGTTCCGATGAGGGCTATCGATACGAGCAGTACTTC
CDR3 protein: CASSSDEGYRYEQYF
J gene: TRBJ2-7
V gene: TRBV12-3/TRBV12-4
clone size: NA
D gene: NA

CDR3 DNA: TGTGCCAGTAGTATATCTCGGGGAAACACTGAAGCTTTCTTT
CDR3 protein: CASSISRGNTEAFF
J gene: TRBJ1-1
V gene: TRBV19
clone size: NA
D gene: NA

CDR3 DNA: TGTGCCAGCAGTTTAGCCAGGCCCAGCTCTGGAAACACCATATATTTT
CDR3 protein: CASSLARPSSGNTIYF
J gene: TRBJ1-3
V gene: TRBV12-3/TRBV12-4
clone size: few
D gene: NA

CDR3 DNA: TGTGCCAGCAGCTTATACGCACAGATGGCCGGGGAGCTGTTTTTT
CDR3 protein: CASSLYAQMAGELFF
J gene: TRBJ2-2
V gene: TRBV7-2
clone size: many
D gene: NA

CDR3 DNA: TGTGCCAGCTCACCCACGACACGCAAGACTGAAGCTTTCTTT
CDR3 protein: CASSPTTRKTEAFF
J gene: TRBJ1-1
V gene: TRBV18
clone size: NA
D gene: NA

CDR3 DNA: TGTGCCAGCAGTTTCGGTGACTTCTCCTACAATGAGCAGTTCTTC
CDR3 protein: CASSFGDFSYNEQFF
J gene: TRBJ2-1
V gene: TRBV28
clone size: many
D gene: NA

CDR3 DNA: TGTGCCAGCTCACCACGGGTTGAAGGCTACGAGCAGTACTTC
CDR3 protein: CASSPRVEGYEQYF
J gene: TRBJ2-7
V gene: TRBV18
clone size: NA
D gene: NA

CDR3 DNA: TGTGCCAGCAGCTTGGTTACTAGCGGATCTACCGGGGAGCTGTTTTTT
CDR3 protein: CASSLVTSGSTGELFF
J gene: TRBJ2-2
V gene: TRBV5-8
clone size: many
D gene: TRBD2

CDR3 DNA: TGTGCCAGCAGCCCGCGACCCTCAGCGGGAGTTAGGTATGAGCAGTTCTTC
CDR3 protein: CASSPRPSAGVRYEQFF
J gene: TRBJ2-1
V gene: TRBV7-2
clone size: NA
D gene: TRBD2

CDR3 DNA: TGCAGCGCCGTAACAGGGGCTGGCTACGAGCAGTACTTC
CDR3 protein: CSAVTGAGYEQYF
J gene: TRBJ2-7
V gene: TRBV29-1
clone size: NA
D gene: TRBD1

CDR3 DNA: TGTGCCAGCATCCAAAGGGAGGAAACCTACGAGCAGTACTTC
CDR3 protein: CASIQREETYEQYF
J gene: TRBJ2-7
V gene: TRBV28
clone size: few
D gene: NA

CDR3 DNA: TGTGCCAGCAGTTTAGGGGGCGACTTCTCTGGAAACACCATATATTTT
CDR3 protein: CASSLGGDFSGNTIYF
J gene: TRBJ1-3
V gene: TRBV28
clone size: NA
D gene: NA

CDR3 DNA: TGTGCCAGCAGCTTGGAAACAGGGGTTGCTGAAGCTTTCTTT
CDR3 protein: CASSLETGVAEAFF
J gene: TRBJ1-1
V gene: TRBV11-1
clone size: many
D gene: TRBD1

CDR3 DNA: TGTGCCAGCTTAGCGGGAGAAGGCAACGAGCAGTACTTC
CDR3 protein: CASLAGEGNEQYF
J gene: TRBJ2-7
V gene: TRBV2
clone size: many
D gene: TRBD2

CDR3 DNA: TGTGCCAGTAGCAAGGAGGGAGGGATGAACACTGAAGCTTTCTTT
CDR3 protein: CASSKEGGMNTEAFF
J gene: TRBJ1-1
V gene: TRBV19
clone size: NA
D gene: NA

CDR3 DNA: TGTGCCAGCAGCCAAGAAGGAGAAGGGCTTGGAAACACCATATATTTT
CDR3 protein: CASSQEGEGLGNTIYF
J gene: TRBJ1-3
V gene: TRBV3-1
clone size: many
D gene: NA

CDR3 DNA: TGTGCCAGCCACCCCTTCGGGGGCAAAGAGACCCAGTACTTC
CDR3 protein: CASHPFGGKETQYF
J gene: TRBJ2-5
V gene: TRBV28
clone size: NA
D gene: NA

CDR3 DNA: TGTGCCAGCATCTCGCCGGGACAGGGCAACACCGGGGAGCTGTTTTTT
CDR3 protein: CASISPGQGNTGELFF
J gene: TRBJ2-2
V gene: TRBV28
clone size: many
D gene: TRBD1

CDR3 DNA: TGCAGTGCTAGGGGAACAGGGTATAGCAATCAGCCCCAGCATTTT
CDR3 protein: CSARGTGYSNQPQHF
J gene: TRBJ1-5
V gene: TRBV20-1
clone size: few
D gene: NA

CDR3 DNA: TGTGCCAGCAGCCAAGACGCGACGGGGGAGCAGTACTTC
CDR3 protein: CASSQDATGEQYF
J gene: TRBJ2-7
V gene: TRBV3-1
clone size: many
D gene: NA

CDR3 DNA: TGTGCCAGCGAAGGGGGGCGGGGGAATGAGCAGTTCTTC
CDR3 protein: CASEGGRGNEQFF
J gene: TRBJ2-1
V gene: TRBV6-1
clone size: NA
D gene: NA

CDR3 DNA: TGTGCCTGGAGTGTAGTGAGAACCGGGGAGCTGTTTTTT
CDR3 protein: CAWSVVRTGELFF
J gene: TRBJ2-2
V gene: TRBV30
clone size: many
D gene: NA

CDR3 DNA: TGTGCCAGCAGGCTAGGGGGGGACACTGAAGCTTTCTTT
CDR3 protein: CASRLGGDTEAFF
J gene: TRBJ1-1
V gene: TRBV3-1
clone size: many
D gene: NA